This is a list of T cell receptor beta chains from one sample in a study of blood T cell repertoires in COVID-19. The method was immunoSEQ multiplex PCR; TCRdb's version includes in-frame clones alone and lacks a portion of them. Of 20,000 to 30,000 clones listed, approximately 94% are singletons. Sequenced input: peripheral blood. These receptor sequences come from a woman aged 50 to 65 with active COVID-19. Both conserved end residues are part of each CDR3.

V gene | CDR3 protein
TRBV6-5 | CASRSDDRSSYEQYF
TRBV10-1 | CASSVSGKGSEQFF